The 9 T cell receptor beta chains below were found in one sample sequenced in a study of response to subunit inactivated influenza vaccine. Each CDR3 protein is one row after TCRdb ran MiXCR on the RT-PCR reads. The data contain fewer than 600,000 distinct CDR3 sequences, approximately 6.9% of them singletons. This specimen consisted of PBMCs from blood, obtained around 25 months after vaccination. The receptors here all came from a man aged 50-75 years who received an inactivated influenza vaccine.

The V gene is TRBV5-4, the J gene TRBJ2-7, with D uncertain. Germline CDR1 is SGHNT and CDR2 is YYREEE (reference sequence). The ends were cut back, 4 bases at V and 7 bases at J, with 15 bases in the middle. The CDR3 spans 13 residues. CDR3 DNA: TGTGCCAGCAGCAGACCTACTACGCGGGAGCAGTACTTC. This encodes CASSRPTTREQYF. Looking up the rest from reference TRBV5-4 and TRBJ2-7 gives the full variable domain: ETGVTQSPTHLIKTRGQQVTLRCSSQSGHNTVSWYQQALGQGPQFIFQYYREEENGRGNFPPRFSGLQFPNYSSELNVNALELDDSALYLCASSRPTTREQYFGPGTRLTVT.

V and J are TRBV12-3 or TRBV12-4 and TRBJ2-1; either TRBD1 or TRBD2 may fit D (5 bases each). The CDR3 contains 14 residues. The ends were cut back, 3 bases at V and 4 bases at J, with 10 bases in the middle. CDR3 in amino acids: CASSFDWGYNEQFF. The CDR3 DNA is TGTGCCAGCAGTTTCGACTGGGGGTACAATGAGCAGTTCTTC.

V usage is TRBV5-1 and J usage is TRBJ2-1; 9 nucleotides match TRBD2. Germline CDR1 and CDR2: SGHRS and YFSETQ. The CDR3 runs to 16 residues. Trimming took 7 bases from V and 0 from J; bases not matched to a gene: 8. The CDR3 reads CASSPGSGSSYNEQFF. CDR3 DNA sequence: TGCGCCAGCTCCCCTGGTAGCGGGAGCTCCTACAATGAGCAGTTCTTC.

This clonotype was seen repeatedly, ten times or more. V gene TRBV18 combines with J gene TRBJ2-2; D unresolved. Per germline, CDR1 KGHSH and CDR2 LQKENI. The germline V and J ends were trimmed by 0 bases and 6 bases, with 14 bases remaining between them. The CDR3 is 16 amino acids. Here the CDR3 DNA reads TGTGCCAGCTCACCACCGATCGTCCAGCGTGCCGGGGAGCTGTTTTTT. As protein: CASSPPIVQRAGELFF.

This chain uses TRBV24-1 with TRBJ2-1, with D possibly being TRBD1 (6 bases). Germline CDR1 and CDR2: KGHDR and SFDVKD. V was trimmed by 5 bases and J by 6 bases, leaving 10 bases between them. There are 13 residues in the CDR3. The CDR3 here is CATSAGRGNEQFF. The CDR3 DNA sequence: TGTGCCACCAGTGCGGGCAGGGGCAATGAGCAGTTCTTC.

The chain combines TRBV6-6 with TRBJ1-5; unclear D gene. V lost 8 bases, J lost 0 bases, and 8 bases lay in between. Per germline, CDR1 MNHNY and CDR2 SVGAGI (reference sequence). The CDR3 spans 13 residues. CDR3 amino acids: CASGLYSNQPQHF. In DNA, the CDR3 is TGTGCCAGCGGCCTCTATAGCAATCAGCCCCAGCATTTT.

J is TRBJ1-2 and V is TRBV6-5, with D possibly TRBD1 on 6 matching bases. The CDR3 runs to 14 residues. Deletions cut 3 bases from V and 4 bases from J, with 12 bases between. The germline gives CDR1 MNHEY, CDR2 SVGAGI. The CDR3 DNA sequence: TGTGCCAGCAGTTATAGCAGGGGAGGCTATGGCTACACCTTC. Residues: CASSYSRGGYGYTF.

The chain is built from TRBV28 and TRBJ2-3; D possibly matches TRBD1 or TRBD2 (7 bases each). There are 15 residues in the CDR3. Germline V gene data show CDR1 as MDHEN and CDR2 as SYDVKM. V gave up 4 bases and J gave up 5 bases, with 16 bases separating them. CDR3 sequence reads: CASSSPRGRGDTQYF. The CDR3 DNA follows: TGTGCCAGCAGTTCCCCCAGGGGGAGGGGAGATACGCAGTATTTT.

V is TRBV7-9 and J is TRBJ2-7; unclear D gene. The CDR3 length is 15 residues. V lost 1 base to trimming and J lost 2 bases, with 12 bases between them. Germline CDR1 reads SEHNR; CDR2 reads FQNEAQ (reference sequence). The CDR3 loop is CASSLDVGRTYEQYF. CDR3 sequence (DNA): TGTGCCAGCAGCTTAGACGTGGGCCGGACCTACGAGCAGTACTTC.